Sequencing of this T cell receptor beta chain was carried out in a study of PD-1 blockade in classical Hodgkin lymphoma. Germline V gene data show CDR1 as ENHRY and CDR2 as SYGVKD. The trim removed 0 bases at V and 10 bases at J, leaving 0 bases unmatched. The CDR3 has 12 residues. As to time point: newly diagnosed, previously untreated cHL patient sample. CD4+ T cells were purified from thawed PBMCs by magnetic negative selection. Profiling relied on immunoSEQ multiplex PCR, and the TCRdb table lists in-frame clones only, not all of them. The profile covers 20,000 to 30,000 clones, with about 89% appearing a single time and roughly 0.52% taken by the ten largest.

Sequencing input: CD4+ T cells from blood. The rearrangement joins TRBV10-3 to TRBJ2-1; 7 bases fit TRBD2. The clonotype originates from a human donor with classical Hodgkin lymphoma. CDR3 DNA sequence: TGTGCCATCAGTGAGTCCGGGGGGGAGCAGTTCTTC. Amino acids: CAISESGGEQFF.